This T cell receptor beta chain was recovered during a study of T cells in narcolepsy. Germline V gene sequence: CDR1 SNHLY, CDR2 FYNNEI. CDR3 length equals 15 residues. V dropped 7 bases and J dropped 0; count of bases not matched to a gene: 9. The repertoire was sequenced with immunoSEQ multiplex PCR; TCRdb's copy has only in-frame clones and lacks some. Of tens of thousands of clones in the sample, roughly 80% were seen once. V and J are TRBV2 and TRBJ2-7, with TRBD1 matching 7 bases. Material: CD45RA- memory CD4+ T cells from PBMCs. This TCR derives from a human donor with narcolepsy. The CDR3, as DNA: TGTGCCAGCACTTCCCGACAGGGCTTCTCCTACGAGCAGTACTTC. Residues: CASTSRQGFSYEQYF.